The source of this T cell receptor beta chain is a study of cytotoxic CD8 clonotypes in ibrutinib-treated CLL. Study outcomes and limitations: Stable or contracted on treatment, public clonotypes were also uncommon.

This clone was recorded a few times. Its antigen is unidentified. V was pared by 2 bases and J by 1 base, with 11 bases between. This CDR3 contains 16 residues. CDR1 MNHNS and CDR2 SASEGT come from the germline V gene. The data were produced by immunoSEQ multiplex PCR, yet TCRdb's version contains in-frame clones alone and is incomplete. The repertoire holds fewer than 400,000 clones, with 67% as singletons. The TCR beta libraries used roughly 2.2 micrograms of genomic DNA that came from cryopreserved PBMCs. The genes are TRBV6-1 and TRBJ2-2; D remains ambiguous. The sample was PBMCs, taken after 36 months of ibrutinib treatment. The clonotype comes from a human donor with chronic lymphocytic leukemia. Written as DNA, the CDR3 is TGTGCCAGCAGTGAACAAACCTACAGGAACACCGGGGAGCTGTTTTTT. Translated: CASSEQTYRNTGELFF.